These 22 T cell receptor beta chains came from one sample sequenced in a study of blood T cell repertoires in COVID-19. Sequencing used immunoSEQ multiplex PCR; TCRdb keeps in-frame clones, though not all of them. The sample lists about 140,000 clones; approximately 90% were seen once. Material for sequencing was peripheral blood. These receptors were taken from a man aged 60-69 years with active or convalescent COVID-19.

The J gene is TRBJ2-5, the V gene TRBV12-3 or TRBV12-4, with TRBD1 matching over 7 bases. J lost 4 bases, V lost 4 bases, and 3 bases had no gene match. The CDR3 loop spans 13 amino acids. The chain's CDR3 is CASSSRDRETQYF. The CDR3 bases are TGTGCCAGCAGTTCCCGGGACAGAGAGACCCAGTACTTC.

The chain has TRBV28 and TRBJ1-2; D remains unclear. Looked up from germline, CDR1 is MDHEN and CDR2 is SYDVKM. The CDR3 extends over 15 amino acids. V was shortened by 3 bases and J by 3 bases, with 14 bases between the two germline ends. For the CDR3, the DNA is TGTGCCAGCAGTTTTTCTGAGGCGCTATACTATGGCTACACCTTC. It is translated as CASSFSEALYYGYTF.

This clone was detected a few times. This chain joins TRBV5-1 and TRBJ1-4; possible D gene TRBD1, 5 bases. This CDR3 has 17 residues. Deletions cut 1 base from V and 3 bases from J, with 16 bases between. Germline CDR1 SGHRS, CDR2 YFSETQ. The CDR3 here is CASSLTGPGGANEKLFF. The CDR3 coding sequence is TGCGCCAGCAGCTTGACGGGTCCCGGAGGGGCTAATGAAAAACTGTTTTTT.

The rearrangement links TRBV19 to TRBJ1-2; a weak D match, TRBD1 (6 bases). With 3 bases removed from V and 8 bases from J, the gap between germline ends came to 19 bases. Per germline, CDR1 LNHDA and CDR2 SQIVND (reference sequence). The CDR3 covers 15 residues. The CDR3 sequence is CASSMGAQLGNGYTF. The CDR3 DNA reads TGTGCCAGTAGTATGGGGGCACAGCTTGGGAACGGCTACACCTTC.

The chain links TRBV29-1 to TRBJ2-2; 8 nucleotides match TRBD2. V lost 4 bases to trimming and J lost 2 bases; unmatched junction nucleotides: 3. Looked up from germline, CDR1 is SQVTM and CDR2 is ANQGSEA. The CDR3 sequence is 14 residues long. CDR3 DNA sequence: TGCAGCGTTGTCGGGACTAGTAACACCGGGGAGCTGTTTTTT. Encoded protein: CSVVGTSNTGELFF.

The gene calls are TRBV6-5 and TRBJ2-7, with D possibly being TRBD1 (7 bases). Germline V gene data show CDR1 as MNHEY and CDR2 as SVGAGI. Trimming removed 5 bases from V and 4 bases from J, with 15 bases in between. The CDR3 is made up of 14 amino acids. CDR3 loop: CASSTSGGLYEQYF. The CDR3 nucleotides read TGTGCCAGCAGTACTTCAGGGGGACTGTACGAGCAGTACTTC.

The rearrangement joins TRBV18 to TRBJ2-2, with D perhaps TRBD2 (6 bases). V was cut by 8 bases and J by 6 bases, with 16 bases left in between. The germline V gene encodes CDR1 KGHSH and CDR2 LQKENI. This CDR3 is 14 amino acids long. The CDR3, as DNA: TGTGCCAGCCCCGCCTTCTCGGGGGCCGGGGAGCTGTTTTTT. Translating gives CASPAFSGAGELFF. The variable domain in full, with the rest retrieved from reference TRBV18 and TRBJ2-2, is NAGVMQNPRHLVRRRGQEARLRCSPMKGHSHVYWYRQLPEEGLKFMVYLQKENIIDESGMPKERFSAEFPKEGPSILRIQQVVRGDSAAYFCASPAFSGAGELFFGEGSRLTVL.

The table lists this clone with a few counts. The rearrangement uses TRBV7-8 and TRBJ2-5, with D tentatively TRBD2 (5 bases). CDR3 size: 16 residues. V was cut by 5 bases and J by 2 bases, with 18 bases left in between. Germline lookup yields CDR1 SGHVS and CDR2 FQNEAQ. The CDR3 DNA reads TGTGCCAGCAGCCTCGGACGGACTCACTCACAAGAGACCCAGTACTTC. Translated: CASSLGRTHSQETQYF.

The CDR3 protein is CAWSVWGTGGNTF. In DNA form, the CDR3 reads TGTGCCTGGAGTGTATGGGGGACAGGGGGAAACACCTTC. The chain employs TRBV30 and TRBJ1-2; 11 bases are a match to TRBD1. V was clipped by 0 bases and J by 12 bases; unmatched bases: 6. Germline CDR1 reads GTSNPN; CDR2 reads SVGIG (reference sequence). The CDR3 covers 13 residues.

The chain recombines TRBV14 with TRBJ1-3; 9 bases fit TRBD1. The CDR3 spans 15 residues. V lost 8 bases and J lost 2; bases outside the gene matches: 7. Germline CDR1 and CDR2: SGHDN and FVKESK. The CDR3 loop reads CASRGQGLAGNTIYF. As DNA, the CDR3 is TGTGCCAGCCGCGGACAGGGGTTGGCTGGAAACACCATATATTTT.

This sequence joins TRBV18 and TRBJ1-6; weak D call: TRBD1 (5 bases). V gave up 2 bases and J gave up 5 bases, with 13 bases separating them. The CDR3 runs to 16 residues. Germline assignment: CDR1 KGHSH and CDR2 LQKENI. CDR3 loop: CASSPSQERNNSPLHF. CDR3 in DNA: TGTGCCAGCTCACCATCACAGGAACGGAATAATTCACCCCTCCACTTT.

The chain recombines TRBV4-2 with TRBJ1-4, with D tentatively TRBD1 (6 bases). The V end lost 2 bases, the J end lost 10 bases, and 17 bases lay between the germline ends. The CDR3 covers 15 residues. CDR1 LGHNA and CDR2 YNFKEQ come from the germline V gene. CDR3 sequence: CASSQNRGGRGKLFF. In DNA, the CDR3 is TGTGCCAGCAGCCAAAATAGGGGGGGCAGGGGAAAACTGTTTTTT.

The chain employs TRBV7-2 and TRBJ1-6; D is possibly TRBD1 (6 bases). In germline, CDR1 is SGHTA, CDR2 FQGNSA. This CDR3 region has 15 residues. Trimming removed 2 bases at V and 6 bases at J, with 11 bases between. The CDR3 DNA follows: TGTGCCAGCAGCTTATTGGGCAGGGGTAATTCACCCCTCCACTTT. Translated: CASSLLGRGNSPLHF.

The rearrangement uses TRBV7-9 and TRBJ1-1, with D possibly matching TRBD1 (6 bases). This CDR3 contains 15 residues. Germline CDR1 SEHNR, CDR2 FQNEAQ (reference sequence). The V end lost 6 bases, the J end lost 3 bases, and 17 bases lay between the germline ends. CDR3 loop: CASSNRVGADTEAFF. The CDR3 DNA is TGTGCCAGCAGTAACCGGGTGGGGGCTGACACTGAAGCTTTCTTT.

This rearrangement joins TRBV19 to TRBJ1-1, with TRBD1 identical over 8 bases. There are 15 residues in the CDR3. Losses at the gene ends were 8 bases for V and 1 base for J; bases not matched to a gene: 9. Germline V lookup: CDR1 LNHDA, CDR2 SQIVND (reference sequence). The CDR3 region has the DNA TGTGCCAGTTTACCGACCGGACAGGGGAACACTGAAGCTTTCTTT. Encoded protein: CASLPTGQGNTEAFF. The full variable domain, with the rest looked up from reference TRBV19 and TRBJ1-1, is DGGITQSPKYLFRKEGQNVTLSCEQNLNHDAMYWYRQDPGQGLRLIYYSQIVNDFQKGDIAEGYSVSREKKESFPLTVTSAQKNPTAFYLCASLPTGQGNTEAFFGQGTRLTVV.

This clone was picked up one time. This chain links TRBV11-2 with TRBJ2-2; 14 positions match TRBD2. V shed 6 bases and J 4 bases; nucleotides not matched to a gene: 13. Germline V lookup: CDR1 SGHAT, CDR2 FQNNGV. The CDR3 contains 19 residues. CDR3 in DNA: TGTGCCAGCAGACTCAGGCCGGGACTAGCGGGAGTTTCCACCGGGGAGCTGTTTTTT. This gives the protein CASRLRPGLAGVSTGELFF. The variable domain in full, completed from reference TRBV11-2 and TRBJ2-2, reads EAGVAQSPRYKIIEKRQSVAFWCNPISGHATLYWYQQILGQGPKLLIQFQNNGVVDDSQLPKDRFSAERLKGVDSTLKIQPAKLEDSAVYLCASRLRPGLAGVSTGELFFGEGSRLTVL.

The chain employs TRBV5-4 and TRBJ2-7, with 9 bases aligning to TRBD1. CDR1 is SGHNT and CDR2 is YYREEE in the germline V gene (reference sequence). The CDR3 loop spans 16 amino acids. The V and J ends lost 3 bases and 4 bases, in that order; junction bases with no gene match: 11. Here the CDR3 DNA reads TGTGCCAGCAGCTCCGGACAGGGGACAACGGTATACGAGCAGTACTTC. It yields the protein CASSSGQGTTVYEQYF. The full variable domain, in which reference TRBV5-4 and TRBJ2-7 provide the parts outside the CDR3, is ETGVTQSPTHLIKTRGQQVTLRCSSQSGHNTVSWYQQALGQGPQFIFQYYREEENGRGNFPPRFSGLQFPNYSSELNVNALELDDSALYLCASSSGQGTTVYEQYFGPGTRLTVT.

The V and J genes are TRBV3-1 (or the pseudogene TRBV3-2) and TRBJ1-1, with a possible D match to TRBD1 (6 bases). Trimming removed 6 bases at V and 1 base at J, with 15 bases between. CDR1 LGHDT and CDR2 YNNKEL come from the germline V gene (reference sequence). This CDR3 has 15 amino acids. Written as DNA, the CDR3 is TGTGCCAGCAGTCAAACCGACAGGCCGAACACTGAAGCTTTCTTT. This codes for CASSQTDRPNTEAFF.

The chain uses TRBV5-1 and TRBJ2-5; TRBD2 might be the D (6 bases). Trimming removed 0 bases at V and 4 bases at J, with 16 bases between. CDR1 and CDR2 from the germline V gene are SGHRS and YFSETQ. The CDR3 has 16 residues. The CDR3, as DNA: TGCGCCAGCAGCTTGGCCGTGCGTGGCGGGATAGAGACCCAGTACTTC. Protein: CASSLAVRGGIETQYF.

The rearrangement uses TRBV7-2 and TRBJ1-5, with a weak D call TRBD1 (6 bases). Trimming pared 5 bases from V and 6 bases from J, leaving 17 bases between. The CDR3 extends over 15 amino acids. The germline V gene encodes CDR1 SGHTA and CDR2 FQGNSA. The CDR3 loop reads CASSPRGGAFQPQHF. The DNA of the CDR3 is TGTGCCAGCAGCCCACGAGGGGGGGCGTTTCAGCCCCAGCATTTT.

The rearrangement uses TRBV7-2 and TRBJ1-3; no clear D. This CDR3 has 14 amino acids. Looked up from germline, CDR1 is SGHTA and CDR2 is FQGNSA. The V end lost 2 bases, the J end lost 1 base, and 6 bases lay between the germline ends. CDR3 nucleotide sequence: TGTGCCAGCAGCTTACAACAATCTGGAAACACCATATATTTT. It codes for CASSLQQSGNTIYF. Full variable domain (outside the CDR3, taken from reference TRBV7-2 and TRBJ1-3): GAGVSQSPSNKVTEKGKDVELRCDPISGHTALYWYRQSLGQGLEFLIYFQGNSAPDKSGLPSDRFSAERTGGSVSTLTIQRTQQEDSAVYLCASSLQQSGNTIYFGEGSWLTVV.

This clone was observed once. The V call is TRBV11-3, the J call TRBJ2-1; unclear D gene. Germline V gives CDR1 SGHNT, CDR2 YENEEA. V lost 2 bases and J lost 5, with 7 bases in between. The CDR3 has 13 residues. CDR3 bases: TGTGCCAGCAGCTTATTCCGGGACAATGAGCAGTTCTTC. Protein: CASSLFRDNEQFF.